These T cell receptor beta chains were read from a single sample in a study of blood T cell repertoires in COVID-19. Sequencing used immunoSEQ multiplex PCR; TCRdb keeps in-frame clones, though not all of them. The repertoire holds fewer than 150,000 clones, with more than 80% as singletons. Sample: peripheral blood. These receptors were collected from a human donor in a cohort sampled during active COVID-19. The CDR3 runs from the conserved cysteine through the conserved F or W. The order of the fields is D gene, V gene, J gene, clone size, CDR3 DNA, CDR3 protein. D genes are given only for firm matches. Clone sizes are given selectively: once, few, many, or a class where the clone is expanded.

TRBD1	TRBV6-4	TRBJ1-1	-	TGTGCCAGCAGTGACACAGGGGCGCTGGGCCCTCCTTTCTTT	CASSDTGALGPPFF
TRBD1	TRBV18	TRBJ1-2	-	TGTGCCAGCTCACCAGGGACGGGACAGAGCTATGGCTACACCTTC	CASSPGTGQSYGYTF
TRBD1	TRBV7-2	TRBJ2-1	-	TGTGCCAGCAGCAAGACAGGGGCGGGCTACAATGAGCAGTTCTTC	CASSKTGAGYNEQFF
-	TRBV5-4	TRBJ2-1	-	TGTGCCAGCAGCTTGGCCCAGGGGGAGCAGTTCTTC	CASSLAQGEQFF
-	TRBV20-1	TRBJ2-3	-	TGCAGTGCTAGTACGTCCGGGTGGAGTGGGGATACGCAGTATTTT	CSASTSGWSGDTQYF
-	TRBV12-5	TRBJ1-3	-	TGTGCTAGTGGTTTGAGGAGCTCTGGAAACACCATATATTTT	CASGLRSSGNTIYF
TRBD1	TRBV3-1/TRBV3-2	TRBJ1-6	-	TGTGCCAGCAAATACAGGGGGCAGAATAATTCACCCCTCCACTTT	CASKYRGQNNSPLHF
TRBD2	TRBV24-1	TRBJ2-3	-	TGTGCCACCTCGACAGGGCTAGCGGGATCGTTCACAGATACGCAGTATTTT	CATSTGLAGSFTDTQYF
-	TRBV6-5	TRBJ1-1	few	TGTGCCAGCACCCACGACAGGTTGGGCGCTGAAGCTTTCTTT	CASTHDRLGAEAFF
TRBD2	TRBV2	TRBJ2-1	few	TGTGCCAGCATCCCCGGCTGGACTAGCGGGCTTTACAATGAGCAGTTCTTC	CASIPGWTSGLYNEQFF
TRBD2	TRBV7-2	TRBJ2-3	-	TGTGCCAGCAGCTTAGCTCTAGCGGGAGGATATACGCAGTATTTT	CASSLALAGGYTQYF
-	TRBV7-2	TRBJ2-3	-	TGTGCCAGCAGCTCCCCCGACTCTCCCATGAAGGATTTT	CASSSPDSPMKDF
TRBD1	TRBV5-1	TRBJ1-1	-	TGCGCCAGCAGCTTGAGGACAGGGGGAACTGAAGCTTTCTTT	CASSLRTGGTEAFF
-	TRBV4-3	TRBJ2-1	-	TGCGCCAGCAGCCAAGATTTGACGAGACTAGTGGCTTCCTACAATGAGCAGTTCTTC	CASSQDLTRLVASYNEQFF
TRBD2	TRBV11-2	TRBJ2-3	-	TGTGCCAGCAGCGTCGGGACTAGCGGGAGCATGGCAGATACGCAGTATTTT	CASSVGTSGSMADTQYF
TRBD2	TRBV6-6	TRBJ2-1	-	TGTGCCAGCAGTTACTCCACTAGCGGGAGCCGGGTGCAGTTCTTC	CASSYSTSGSRVQFF
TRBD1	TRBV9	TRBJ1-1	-	TGTGCCAGCAGCGTAGAGCTGAGGGACAGGGGGGGTACTGAAGCTTTCTTT	CASSVELRDRGGTEAFF